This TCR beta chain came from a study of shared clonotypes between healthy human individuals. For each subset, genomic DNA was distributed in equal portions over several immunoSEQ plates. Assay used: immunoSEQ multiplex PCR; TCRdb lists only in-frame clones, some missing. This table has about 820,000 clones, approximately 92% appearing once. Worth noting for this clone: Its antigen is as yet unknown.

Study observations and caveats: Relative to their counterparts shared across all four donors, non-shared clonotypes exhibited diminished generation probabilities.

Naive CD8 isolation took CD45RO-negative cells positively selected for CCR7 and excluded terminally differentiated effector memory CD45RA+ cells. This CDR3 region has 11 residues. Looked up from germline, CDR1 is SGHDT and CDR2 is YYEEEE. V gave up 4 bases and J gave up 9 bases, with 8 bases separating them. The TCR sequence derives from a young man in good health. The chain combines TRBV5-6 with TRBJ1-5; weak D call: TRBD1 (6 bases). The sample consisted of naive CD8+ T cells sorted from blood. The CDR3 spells CASSKGGPQHF. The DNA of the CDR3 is TGTGCCAGCAGCAAAGGGGGGCCCCAGCATTTT.